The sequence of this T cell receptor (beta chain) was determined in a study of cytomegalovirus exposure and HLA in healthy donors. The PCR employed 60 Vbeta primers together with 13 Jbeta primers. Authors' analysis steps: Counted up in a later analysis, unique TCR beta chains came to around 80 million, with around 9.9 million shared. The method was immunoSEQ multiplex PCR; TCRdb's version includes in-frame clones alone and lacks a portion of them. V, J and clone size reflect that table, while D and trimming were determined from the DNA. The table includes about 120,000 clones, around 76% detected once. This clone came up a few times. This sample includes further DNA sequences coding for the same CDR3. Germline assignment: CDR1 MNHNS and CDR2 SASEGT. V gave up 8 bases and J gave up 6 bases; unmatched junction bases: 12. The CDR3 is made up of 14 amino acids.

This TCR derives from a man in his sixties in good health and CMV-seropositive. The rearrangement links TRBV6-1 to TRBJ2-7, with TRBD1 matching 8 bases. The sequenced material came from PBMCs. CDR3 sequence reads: CASFDSGQGSEQYF. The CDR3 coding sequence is TGTGCCAGCTTCGACTCTGGACAGGGCTCCGAGCAGTACTTC.